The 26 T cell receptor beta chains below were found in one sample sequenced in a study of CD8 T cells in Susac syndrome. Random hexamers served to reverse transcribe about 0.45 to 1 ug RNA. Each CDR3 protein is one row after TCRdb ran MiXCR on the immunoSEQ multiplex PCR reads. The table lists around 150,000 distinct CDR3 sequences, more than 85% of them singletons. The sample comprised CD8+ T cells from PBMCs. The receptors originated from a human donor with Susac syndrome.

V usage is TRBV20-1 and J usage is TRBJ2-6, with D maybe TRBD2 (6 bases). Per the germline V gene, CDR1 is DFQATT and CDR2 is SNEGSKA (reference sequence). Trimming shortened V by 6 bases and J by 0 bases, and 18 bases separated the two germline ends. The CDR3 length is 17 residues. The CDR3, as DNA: TGCAGTGCGAGAAGGTGGGGGGACCCCTCTGGGGCCAACGTCCTGACTTTC. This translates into CSARRWGDPSGANVLTF.

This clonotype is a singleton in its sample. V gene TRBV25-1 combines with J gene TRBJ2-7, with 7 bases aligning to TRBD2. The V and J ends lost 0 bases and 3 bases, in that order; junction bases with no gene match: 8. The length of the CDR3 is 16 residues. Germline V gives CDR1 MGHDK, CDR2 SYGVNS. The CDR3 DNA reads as TGTGCCAGCAGTGAATACTTCCTAGCGGATTACTACGAGCAGTACTTC. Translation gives CASSEYFLADYYEQYF.

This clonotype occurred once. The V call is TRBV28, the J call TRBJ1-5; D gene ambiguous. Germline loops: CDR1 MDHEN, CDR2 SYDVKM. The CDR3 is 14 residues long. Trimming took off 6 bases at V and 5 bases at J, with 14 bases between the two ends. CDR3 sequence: CASRVSGTHQPQHF. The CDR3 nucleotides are TGTGCCAGCAGGGTTTCAGGCACCCATCAGCCCCAGCATTTT.

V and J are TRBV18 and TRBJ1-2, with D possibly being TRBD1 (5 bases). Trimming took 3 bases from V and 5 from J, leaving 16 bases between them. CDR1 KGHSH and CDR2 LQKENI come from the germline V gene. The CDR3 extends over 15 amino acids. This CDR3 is CASSPGRDPGYGYTF. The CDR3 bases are TGTGCCAGCTCACCTGGACGGGACCCAGGGTATGGCTACACCTTC.

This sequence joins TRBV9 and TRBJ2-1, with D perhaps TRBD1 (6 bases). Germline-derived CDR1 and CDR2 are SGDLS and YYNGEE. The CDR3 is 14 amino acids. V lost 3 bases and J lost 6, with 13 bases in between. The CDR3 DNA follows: TGTGCCAGCAGCGGGACAGCGGCAGGCAATGAGCAGTTCTTC. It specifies CASSGTAAGNEQFF.

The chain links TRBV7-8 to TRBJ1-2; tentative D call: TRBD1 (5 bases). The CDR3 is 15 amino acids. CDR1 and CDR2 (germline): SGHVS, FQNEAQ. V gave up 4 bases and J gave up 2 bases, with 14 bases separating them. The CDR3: CASSSRRGENYGYTF. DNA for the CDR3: TGTGCCAGCAGCTCCCGGCGGGGGGAGAACTATGGCTACACCTTC. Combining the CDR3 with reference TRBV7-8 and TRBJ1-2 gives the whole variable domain GAGVSQSPRYKVAKRGQDVALRCDPISGHVSLFWYQQALGQGPEFLTYFQNEAQLDKSGLPSDRFFAERPEGSVSTLKIQRTQQEDSAVYLCASSSRRGENYGYTFGSGTRLTVV.

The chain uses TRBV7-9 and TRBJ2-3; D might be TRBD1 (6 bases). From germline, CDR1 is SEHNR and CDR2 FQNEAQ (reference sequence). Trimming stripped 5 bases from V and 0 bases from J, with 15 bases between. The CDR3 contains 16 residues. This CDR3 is CASSPPGTPSTDTQYF. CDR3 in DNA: TGTGCCAGCAGCCCGCCCGGGACACCTAGCACAGATACGCAGTATTTT.

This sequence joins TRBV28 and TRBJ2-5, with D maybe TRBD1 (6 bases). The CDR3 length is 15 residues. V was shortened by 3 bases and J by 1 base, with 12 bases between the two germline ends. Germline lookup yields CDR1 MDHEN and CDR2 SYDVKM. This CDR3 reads CASSLGAGGQETQYF. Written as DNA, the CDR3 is TGTGCCAGCAGTTTGGGGGCGGGTGGCCAAGAGACCCAGTACTTC.

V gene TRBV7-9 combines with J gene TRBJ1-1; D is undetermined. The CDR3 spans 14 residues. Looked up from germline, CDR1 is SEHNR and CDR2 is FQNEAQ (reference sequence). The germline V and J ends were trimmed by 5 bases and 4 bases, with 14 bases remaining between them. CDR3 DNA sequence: TGTGCCAGCAGCCGCGAAGAAGCCTTCACTGAAGCTTTCTTT. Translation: CASSREEAFTEAFF.

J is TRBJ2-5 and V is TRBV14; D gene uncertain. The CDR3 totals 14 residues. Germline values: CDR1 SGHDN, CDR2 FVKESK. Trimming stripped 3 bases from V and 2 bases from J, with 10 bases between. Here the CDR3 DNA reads TGTGCCAGCAGCCACGAAGACGGACAAGAGACCCAGTACTTC. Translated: CASSHEDGQETQYF. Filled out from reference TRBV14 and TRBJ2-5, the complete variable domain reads EAGVTQFPSHSVIEKGQTVTLRCDPISGHDNLYWYRRVMGKEIKFLLHFVKESKQDESGMPNNRFLAERTGGTYSTLKVQPAELEDSGVYFCASSHEDGQETQYFGPGTRLLVL.

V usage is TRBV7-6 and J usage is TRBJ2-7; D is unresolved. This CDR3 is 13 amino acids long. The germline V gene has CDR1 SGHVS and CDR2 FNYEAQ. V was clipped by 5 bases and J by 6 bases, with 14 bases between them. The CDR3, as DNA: TGTGCCAGCAGCCAGCAGGAACCCTTCGAGCAGTACTTC. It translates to CASSQQEPFEQYF.

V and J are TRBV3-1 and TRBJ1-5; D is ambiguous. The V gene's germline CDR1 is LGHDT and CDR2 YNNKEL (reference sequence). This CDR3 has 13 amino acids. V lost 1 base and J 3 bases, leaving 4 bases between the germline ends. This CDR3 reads CASSQVLNQPQHF. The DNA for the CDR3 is TGTGCCAGCAGCCAAGTACTCAATCAGCCCCAGCATTTT.

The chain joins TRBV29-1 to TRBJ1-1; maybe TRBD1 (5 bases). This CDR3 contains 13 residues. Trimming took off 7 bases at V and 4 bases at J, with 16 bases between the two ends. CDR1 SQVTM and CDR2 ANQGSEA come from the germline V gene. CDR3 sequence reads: CSALQGSSTEAFF. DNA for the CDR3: TGCAGCGCCCTGCAGGGATCGAGCACTGAAGCTTTCTTT.

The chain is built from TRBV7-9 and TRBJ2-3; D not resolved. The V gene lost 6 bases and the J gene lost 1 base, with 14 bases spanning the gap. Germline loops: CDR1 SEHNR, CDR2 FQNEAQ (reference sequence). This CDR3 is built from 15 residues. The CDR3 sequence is CASSYIVPRTDTQYF. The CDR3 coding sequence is TGTGCCAGCAGTTACATAGTCCCCCGCACAGATACGCAGTATTTT.

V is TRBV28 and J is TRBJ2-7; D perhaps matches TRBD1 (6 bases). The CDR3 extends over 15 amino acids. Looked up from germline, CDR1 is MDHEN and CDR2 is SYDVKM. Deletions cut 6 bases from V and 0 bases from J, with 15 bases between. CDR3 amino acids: CASSSRRDTSYEQYF. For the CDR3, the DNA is TGTGCCAGCAGCTCCAGAAGGGACACCTCCTACGAGCAGTACTTC. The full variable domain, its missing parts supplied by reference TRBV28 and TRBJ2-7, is DVKVTQSSRYLVKRTGEKVFLECVQDMDHENMFWYRQDPGLGLRLIYFSYDVKMKEKGDIPEGYSVSREKKERFSLILESASTNQTSMYLCASSSRRDTSYEQYFGPGTRLTVT.

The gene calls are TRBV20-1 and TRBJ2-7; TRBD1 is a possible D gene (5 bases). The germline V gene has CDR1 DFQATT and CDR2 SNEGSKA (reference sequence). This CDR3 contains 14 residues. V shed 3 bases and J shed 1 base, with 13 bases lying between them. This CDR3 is CSASSYRSSYEQYF. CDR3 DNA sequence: TGCAGTGCTAGTAGTTACAGGAGTTCCTACGAGCAGTACTTC.

CDR3 DNA: TGTGCCAGCAGTCCTAGCGGAAACCCCTACGAGCAGTACTTC. Protein product: CASSPSGNPYEQYF. This chain connects TRBV12-3 or TRBV12-4 to TRBJ2-7; TRBD2 matches at 7 bases. The CDR3 has 14 amino acids. V gave up 5 bases and J gave up 2 bases; unmatched junction bases: 6.

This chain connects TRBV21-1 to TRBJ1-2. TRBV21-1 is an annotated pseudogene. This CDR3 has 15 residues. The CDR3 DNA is TGTGCCAGCAGCAAAGGGTTGAAGGGAAACTATGGCTACACCTTC. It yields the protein CASSKGLKGNYGYTF.

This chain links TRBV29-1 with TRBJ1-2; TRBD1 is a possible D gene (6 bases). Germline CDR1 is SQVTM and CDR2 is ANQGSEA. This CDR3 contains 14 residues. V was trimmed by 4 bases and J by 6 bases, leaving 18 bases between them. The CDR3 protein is CSVGGNREDHGYTF. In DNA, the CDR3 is TGCAGCGTTGGGGGGAACAGGGAGGATCATGGCTACACCTTC.

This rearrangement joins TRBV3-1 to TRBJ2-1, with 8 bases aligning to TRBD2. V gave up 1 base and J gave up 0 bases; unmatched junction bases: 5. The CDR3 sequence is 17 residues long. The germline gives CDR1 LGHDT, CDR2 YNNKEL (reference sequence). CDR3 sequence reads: CASSQGSSGYSYNEQFF. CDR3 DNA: TGTGCCAGCAGCCAAGGTTCTAGCGGGTACTCCTACAATGAGCAGTTCTTC.

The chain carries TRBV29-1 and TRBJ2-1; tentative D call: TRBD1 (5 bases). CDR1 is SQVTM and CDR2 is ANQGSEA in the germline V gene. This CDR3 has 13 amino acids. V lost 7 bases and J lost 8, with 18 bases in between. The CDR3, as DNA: TGCAGCGCCCAGGGTTTTGGGAACGATGAGCAGTTCTTC. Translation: CSAQGFGNDEQFF.

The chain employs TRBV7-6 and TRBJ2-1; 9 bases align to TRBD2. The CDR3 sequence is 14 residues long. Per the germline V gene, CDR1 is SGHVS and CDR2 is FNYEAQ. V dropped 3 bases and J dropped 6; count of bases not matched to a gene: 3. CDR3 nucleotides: TGTGCCAGCAGCTTGGTTAGCGGGAGCAATGAGCAGTTCTTC. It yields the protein CASSLVSGSNEQFF.

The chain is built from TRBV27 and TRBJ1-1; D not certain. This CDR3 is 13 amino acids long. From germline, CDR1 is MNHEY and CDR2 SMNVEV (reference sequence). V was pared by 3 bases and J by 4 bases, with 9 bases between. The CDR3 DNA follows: TGTGCCAGCAGTTTGGTGGCGGGCACTGAAGCTTTCTTT. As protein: CASSLVAGTEAFF.

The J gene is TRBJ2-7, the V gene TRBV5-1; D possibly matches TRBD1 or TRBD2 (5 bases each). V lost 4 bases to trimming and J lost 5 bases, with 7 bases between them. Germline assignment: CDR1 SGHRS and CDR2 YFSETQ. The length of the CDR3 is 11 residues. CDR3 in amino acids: CASSGGDEQYF. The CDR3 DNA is TGCGCCAGCAGCGGGGGTGACGAGCAGTACTTC.

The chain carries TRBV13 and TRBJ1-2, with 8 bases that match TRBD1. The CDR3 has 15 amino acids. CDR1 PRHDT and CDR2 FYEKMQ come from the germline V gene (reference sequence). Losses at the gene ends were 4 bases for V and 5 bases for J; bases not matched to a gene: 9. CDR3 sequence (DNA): TGTGCCAGCAGCTCCCCCGGACAGGGTTATTATGGCTACACCTTC. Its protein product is CASSSPGQGYYGYTF.

CDR3 in DNA: TGCAGTGCAGGACAGGGGGATAACTATGGCTACACCTTC. Protein sequence: CSAGQGDNYGYTF. The chain links TRBV20-1 to TRBJ1-2, with 10 bases that match TRBD1. From germline, CDR1 is DFQATT and CDR2 SNEGSKA (reference sequence). The J segment lost 1 base and the V segment lost 6 bases, leaving 2 bases of the junction unmatched. The CDR3 is made up of 13 amino acids.